This T cell receptor (beta chain) was obtained from a study of blood T cell repertoires in COVID-19. Some clones are missing from TCRdb's copy, which holds only in-frame ones; the method was immunoSEQ multiplex PCR. Here the sample spans just over 350,000 clones, about 90% being singletons. Membership in each cohort depended on participant-reported clinical history. Specimen: PBMCs or T cells enriched from blood (not recorded which). The sequence was obtained from a woman in her 30s who had recovered from COVID-19.

CDR3 region: CASSIFVGYEQYF. The CDR3 DNA is TGTGCCAGTAGTATTTTTGTCGGCTACGAGCAGTACTTC. The chain employs TRBV19 and TRBJ2-7; D call uncertain. Germline V gene data show CDR1 as LNHDA and CDR2 as SQIVND (reference sequence). V shed 3 bases and J shed 3 bases, with 9 bases lying between them. The CDR3 is 13 residues long. The whole variable domain, filled in from reference TRBV19 and TRBJ2-7, reads DGGITQSPKYLFRKEGQNVTLSCEQNLNHDAMYWYRQDPGQGLRLIYYSQIVNDFQKGDIAEGYSVSREKKESFPLTVTSAQKNPTAFYLCASSIFVGYEQYFGPGTRLTVT.